One sample yielded the 14 T cell receptor beta chains listed below, sequenced in a study of cytomegalovirus exposure and HLA in healthy donors. The PCR made use of 60 Vbeta and 13 Jbeta primers. The repertoire was sequenced with immunoSEQ multiplex PCR; TCRdb's copy has only in-frame clones and lacks some. The data hold roughly 190,000 clones, with about four fifths observed a single time. What was sequenced was PBMCs. The receptors stem from a girl aged 10-17 years in good health and CMV-seropositive.

The chain uses TRBV5-4 and TRBJ1-3; no firm D call. Between the trimmed V and J ends, which lost 4 bases and 1 base, there was a span of 9 bases. The CDR3 consists of 14 residues. The germline V gene encodes CDR1 SGHNT and CDR2 YYREEE (reference sequence). For the CDR3, the DNA is TGTGCCAGCAGCCCCCAAGCATCTGGAAACACCATATATTTT. It specifies CASSPQASGNTIYF.

This chain joins TRBV6-6 and TRBJ2-7; 7 bases are a match to TRBD1. Looked up from germline, CDR1 is MNHNY and CDR2 is SVGAGI (reference sequence). The CDR3 length is 14 residues. V was pared by 6 bases and J by 1 base, with 6 bases of the junction left unmatched. This CDR3 is CASSAGTESYEQYF. The CDR3 DNA sequence: TGTGCCAGCAGCGCCGGGACAGAGTCCTACGAGCAGTACTTC.

The CDR3 here is CASSSGTGMLHTEAFF. In DNA, the CDR3 is TGCGCCAGCAGCTCCGGGACAGGTATGCTGCACACTGAAGCTTTCTTT. The chain combines TRBV5-1 with TRBJ1-1; TRBD1 agrees at 8 bases. The CDR3 is 16 residues long. Germline trimming cut 3 bases from V and 3 bases from J; bases unmatched to any gene: 10. CDR1 is SGHRS, CDR2 YFSETQ, per germline.

In nucleotides, the CDR3 is TGTGCCAGCTCACCGGCCCAGGGGGACAGGGCCAAAAACATTCAGTACTTC. Amino acids: CASSPAQGDRAKNIQYF. V is TRBV18 and J is TRBJ2-4; TRBD1 agrees at 8 bases. J lost 1 base, V lost 3 bases, and 8 bases had no gene match. This CDR3 is built from 17 residues. Germline V gene lookup returns CDR1 KGHSH and CDR2 LQKENI.

This clone was recorded a few times. The V and J genes are TRBV30 and TRBJ1-1; TRBD1 agrees at 9 bases. This CDR3 is built from 13 residues. The J segment lost 8 bases and the V segment lost 1 base, leaving 5 bases of the junction unmatched. The V gene's germline CDR1 is GTSNPN and CDR2 SVGIG (reference sequence). The CDR3 protein is CAWSGLGTGEAFF. DNA of the CDR3: TGTGCCTGGAGTGGCCTCGGGACAGGGGAAGCTTTCTTT.

This clone was recorded a few times. The chain links TRBV9 to TRBJ1-3; possible D gene TRBD1, 5 bases. CDR1 SGDLS and CDR2 YYNGEE come from the germline V gene. The CDR3 is 15 amino acids. V gave up 0 bases and J gave up 0 bases, with 7 bases separating them. The CDR3 nucleotides are TGTGCCAGCAGCGTAGAGGGGCTCTCTGGAAACACCATATATTTT. It translates to CASSVEGLSGNTIYF.

J is TRBJ2-1 and V is TRBV27; TRBD1 agrees at 10 bases. The CDR3 sequence is 16 residues long. V lost 4 bases to trimming and J lost 2 bases; unmatched junction nucleotides: 5. Germline CDR1 and CDR2: MNHEY and SMNVEV (reference sequence). CDR3 nucleotide sequence: TGTGCCAGCAGTTCCAGCGACAGGGGGCCCTACAATGAGCAGTTCTTC. Residues: CASSSSDRGPYNEQFF.

The rearrangement uses TRBV9 and TRBJ2-5, with a weak D call TRBD2 (6 bases). The CDR3 sequence is 15 residues long. The germline V gene has CDR1 SGDLS and CDR2 YYNGEE. The V gene lost 3 bases and the J gene lost 2 bases, with 14 bases spanning the gap. CDR3 sequence (DNA): TGTGCCAGCAGCGGGCCTAGCGTACCACAAGAGACCCAGTACTTC. The encoded protein is CASSGPSVPQETQYF.

V usage is TRBV6-1 and J usage is TRBJ2-3, with unresolved D. Deletions cut 8 bases from V and 0 bases from J, with 12 bases between. Germline V gene data show CDR1 as MNHNS and CDR2 as SASEGT. The CDR3 is made up of 14 amino acids. CDR3 sequence reads: CASRSMTSTDTQYF. CDR3 in DNA: TGTGCCAGCCGATCGATGACTAGCACAGATACGCAGTATTTT.

The V gene is TRBV5-4, the J gene TRBJ1-3; perhaps TRBD1 as D (6 bases). Germline V gives CDR1 SGHNT, CDR2 YYREEE (reference sequence). V lost 4 bases, J lost 0 bases, and 11 bases lay in between. This CDR3 spans 15 amino acids. The DNA of the CDR3 is TGTGCCAGCAGCCTGGGGGGCATCTCTGGAAACACCATATATTTT. This translates into CASSLGGISGNTIYF.

V gene TRBV5-4 combines with J gene TRBJ1-3; D gene unclear. The CDR3 runs to 14 residues. In germline, CDR1 is SGHNT, CDR2 YYREEE (reference sequence). The V and J ends lost 0 bases and 0 bases respectively, with 4 bases between them. CDR3 nucleotides: TGTGCCAGCAGCTTGGACAGCTCTGGAAACACCATATATTTT. Its translation: CASSLDSSGNTIYF.

The chain has TRBV12-5 and TRBJ1-2, with TRBD1 matching over 7 bases. Germline CDR1 and CDR2: LGHNT and FRNRAP. Trimming at V came to 5 bases and at J to 0 bases, leaving 6 bases not matched to a gene. CDR3 size: 15 residues. DNA of the CDR3: TGTGCTAGTGGTCCGCGACAGGGAGCTAACTATGGCTACACCTTC. Encoded protein: CASGPRQGANYGYTF. Complete variable domain (other parts from reference TRBV12-5 and TRBJ1-2): DARVTQTPRHKVTEMGQEVTMRCQPILGHNTVFWYRQTMMQGLELLAYFRNRAPLDDSGMPKDRFSAEMPDATLATLKIQPSEPRDSAVYFCASGPRQGANYGYTFGSGTRLTVV.

The genes are TRBV7-9 and TRBJ2-2; D might be TRBD1 (5 bases). The V gene's germline CDR1 is SEHNR and CDR2 FQNEAQ (reference sequence). The V gene lost 2 bases and the J gene lost 3 bases, with 13 bases spanning the gap. This CDR3 region has 16 residues. The CDR3 DNA is TGTGCCAGCAGCTTAATCCCGACAGCCTACACCGGGGAGCTGTTTTTT. This codes for CASSLIPTAYTGELFF.

The chain uses TRBV5-1 and TRBJ2-5; D is possibly TRBD2 (7 bases). V lost 4 bases to trimming and J lost 5 bases, with 18 bases between them. CDR1 and CDR2 from the germline V gene are SGHRS and YFSETQ. This CDR3 is built from 15 residues. CDR3 sequence reads: CASSPIGGGKETQYF. The CDR3 bases are TGCGCCAGCAGCCCGATTGGGGGGGGCAAGGAGACCCAGTACTTC.